What follows are 21 T cell receptor beta chains derived from one specimen sequenced in a study of blood T cell repertoires in COVID-19 (dated by TCRdb to the early 2020s). The library was built by means of the immunoSEQ multiplex PCR assay. The immuneACCESS repertoire file appears here via TCRdb, limited to in-frame rearrangements. These files lack a portion of the clones; in checked studies, under half of the deficit traces to unresolved V genes, and the cause of the others is not known. The sample data list about 76,000 clones, and 75% to 90% of these were observed just once. The ten largest clonotypes hold 5.8% of the sample. Sample: peripheral blood. These receptors were taken from a man aged 50 or older with active COVID-19.

CDR3 sequence: CASSSGTAPVYGYTF. In nucleotides, the CDR3 is TGTGCCAGCAGCTCCGGGACAGCACCTGTCTATGGCTACACCTTC. The V gene is TRBV6-2 or TRBV6-3, the J gene TRBJ1-2; 7 bases fit TRBD1. CDR1 and CDR2 (germline): MNHEY, SVGEGT. Losses at the gene ends were 6 bases for V and 4 bases for J; bases not matched to a gene: 11. The CDR3 extends over 15 amino acids.

This sequence joins TRBV4-1 and TRBJ2-1, with 10 positions matching TRBD2. J lost 8 bases, V lost 0 bases, and 13 bases had no gene match. Germline CDR1 MGHRA, CDR2 YSYEKL. The CDR3 has 18 amino acids. This CDR3 is CASSQDTASGSSKDEQFF. DNA of the CDR3: TGCGCCAGCAGCCAAGATACGGCTAGCGGGAGTAGTAAGGATGAGCAGTTCTTC.

This chain joins TRBV2 and TRBJ2-3, with D possibly being TRBD1 (5 bases). V dropped 4 bases and J dropped 0 bases, with 11 bases sitting between them. The CDR3 totals 15 residues. Per the germline V gene, CDR1 is SNHLY and CDR2 is FYNNEI. This CDR3 reads CASSVQGTSTDTQYF. CDR3 DNA sequence: TGTGCCAGCAGTGTCCAGGGCACTAGCACAGATACGCAGTATTTT. Full variable domain (rest looked up from reference TRBV2 and TRBJ2-3): EPEVTQTPSHQVTQMGQEVILRCVPISNHLYFYWYRQILGQKVEFLVSFYNNEISEKSEIFDDQFSVERPDGSNFTLKIRSTKLEDSAMYFCASSVQGTSTDTQYFGPGTRLTVL.

This chain uses TRBV11-3 with TRBJ2-5; D is undetermined. The CDR3 consists of 13 residues. Trimming removed 1 base at V and 5 bases at J, with 8 bases between. CDR1 is SGHNT, CDR2 YENEEA, per germline. CDR3 sequence (DNA): TGTGCCAGCAGCTTAGGCGGCCCGGAGACCCAGTACTTC. This codes for CASSLGGPETQYF. Supplemented by reference TRBV11-3 and TRBJ2-5, the full variable domain reads EAGVVQSPRYKIIEKKQPVAFWCNPISGHNTLYWYLQNLGQGPELLIRYENEEAVDDSQLPKDRFSAERLKGVDSTLKIQPAELGDSAVYLCASSLGGPETQYFGPGTRLLVL.

V gene TRBV5-1 combines with J gene TRBJ2-5; weak D call: TRBD1 (6 bases). V gave up 4 bases and J gave up 5 bases, with 12 bases separating them. This CDR3 spans 13 amino acids. CDR1 SGHRS and CDR2 YFSETQ come from the germline V gene. The DNA of the CDR3 is TGCGCCAGCAGCGTCCAGGGGTGGGAGACCCAGTACTTC. Protein product: CASSVQGWETQYF.

J is TRBJ1-1 and V is TRBV5-4; 8 bases map to TRBD1. Trimming removed 3 bases from V and 5 bases from J; junction bases left unmatched: 9. Germline V gene data show CDR1 as SGHNT and CDR2 as YYREEE (reference sequence). This CDR3 has 15 residues. The CDR3 bases are TGTGCCAGCAGCTCGGCCGGACAGGGTTTAACTGAAGCTTTCTTT. Its protein product is CASSSAGQGLTEAFF.

The chain recombines TRBV7-3 with TRBJ1-1, with 8 bases that match TRBD1. After removal of 4 bases from V and 0 bases from J, the junction contained 4 bases not matched to a gene. CDR1 and CDR2 from the germline V gene are SGHTA and FQGTGA. The CDR3 covers 15 residues. The CDR3 nucleotides are TGTGCCAGCAGCTCACAGGGGGGGATGAACACTGAAGCTTTCTTT. It specifies CASSSQGGMNTEAFF. The full variable domain, in which reference TRBV7-3 and TRBJ1-1 provide the parts outside the CDR3, is GAGVSQTPSNKVTEKGKYVELRCDPISGHTALYWYRQSLGQGPEFLIYFQGTGAADDSGLPNDRFFAVRPEGSVSTLKIQRTERGDSAVYLCASSSQGGMNTEAFFGQGTRLTVV.

The genes are TRBV11-2 and TRBJ2-2; TRBD2 aligns across 9 bases. The J segment lost 4 bases and the V segment lost 0 bases, leaving 6 bases of the junction unmatched. Germline-derived CDR1 and CDR2 are SGHAT and FQNNGV. The CDR3 contains 17 residues. This chain's CDR3 is CASSLEVLAGITGELFF. The CDR3 DNA reads as TGTGCCAGCAGCTTAGAAGTCCTAGCGGGAATCACCGGGGAGCTGTTTTTT.

The chain is built from TRBV24-1 and TRBJ2-3; 8 nucleotides align to TRBD2. Germline trimming cut 4 bases from V and 0 bases from J; bases unmatched to any gene: 5. Germline V lookup: CDR1 KGHDR, CDR2 SFDVKD. This CDR3 is 16 amino acids long. The CDR3 nucleotides read TGTGCCACCAGTGACTACAGCGGGGGAAGCACAGATACGCAGTATTTT. Its protein is CATSDYSGGSTDTQYF.

The chain is built from TRBV27 and TRBJ2-3, with 7 bases that match TRBD1. This CDR3 spans 18 amino acids. V lost 7 bases and J lost 0; bases outside the gene matches: 16. Germline CDR1 is MNHEY and CDR2 is SMNVEV (reference sequence). As DNA, the CDR3 is TGTGCCAGCACCCCGAGGGCAGGGGGAGCGACCAGCACAGATACGCAGTATTTT. Its protein is CASTPRAGGATSTDTQYF.

CDR3 in amino acids: CASSLAGASGYTF. The CDR3 bases are TGTGCCAGCAGCTTAGCGGGGGCGTCGGGCTACACCTTC. This chain uses TRBV7-2 with TRBJ1-2, with D possibly matching TRBD1 (6 bases). V dropped 0 bases and J dropped 8 bases, with 10 bases sitting between them. CDR3 length equals 13 residues. Germline assignment: CDR1 SGHTA and CDR2 FQGNSA.

The chain joins TRBV15 to TRBJ1-2; TRBD1 agrees at 7 bases. Losses at the gene ends were 0 bases for V and 2 bases for J; bases not matched to a gene: 6. This CDR3 contains 16 residues. Germline assignment: CDR1 LNHNV and CDR2 YYDKDF (reference sequence). In DNA, the CDR3 is TGTGCCACCAGCAGAGATCGGGACAGACCGAACTATGGCTACACCTTC. Protein: CATSRDRDRPNYGYTF.

The chain carries TRBV15 and TRBJ2-7; D ambiguous. V was pared by 0 bases and J by 3 bases, with 9 bases between. The CDR3 runs 14 residues. Germline V lookup: CDR1 LNHNV, CDR2 YYDKDF (reference sequence). CDR3 coding DNA: TGTGCCACCAGCAGAGATAGACAAAGCTACGAGCAGTACTTC. Amino acid sequence: CATSRDRQSYEQYF.

This rearrangement joins TRBV2 to TRBJ1-4; weak D call: TRBD1 (5 bases). The V end was cut by 4 bases, the J end by 8 bases, with 11 bases between. Germline lookup yields CDR1 SNHLY and CDR2 FYNNEI. CDR3 length: 13 amino acids. CDR3 amino acids: CASSGQSGEKLFF. The DNA of the CDR3 is TGTGCCAGCAGTGGACAGTCAGGAGAAAAACTGTTTTTT. Full variable domain (missing parts from reference TRBV2 and TRBJ1-4): EPEVTQTPSHQVTQMGQEVILRCVPISNHLYFYWYRQILGQKVEFLVSFYNNEISEKSEIFDDQFSVERPDGSNFTLKIRSTKLEDSAMYFCASSGQSGEKLFFGSGTQLSVL.

The V gene is TRBV7-9, the J gene TRBJ1-4; D is unresolved. Trimming took 5 bases from V and 0 from J, leaving 7 bases between them. Germline assignment: CDR1 SEHNR and CDR2 FQNEAQ (reference sequence). This CDR3 contains 14 residues. CDR3: CASSPGATNEKLFF. Written as DNA, the CDR3 is TGTGCCAGCAGCCCCGGGGCAACTAATGAAAAACTGTTTTTT.

CDR3 sequence reads: CASSSTVLTQYF. CDR3 DNA: TGTGCCAGCAGTTCGACAGTCCTAACGCAGTATTTT. The chain combines TRBV12-3 or TRBV12-4 with TRBJ2-3; the D gene is possibly TRBD1 (5 bases). This CDR3 spans 12 amino acids. Between the trimmed V and J ends, which lost 4 bases and 9 bases, there was a span of 11 bases.

This chain uses TRBV5-1 with TRBJ2-1; 12 positions match TRBD2. The ends lost 3 bases at V and 8 bases at J; junction bases unmatched: 15. Germline values: CDR1 SGHRS, CDR2 YFSETQ. CDR3 size: 18 residues. CDR3 protein: CASSWGVGQLAGGDEQFF. The CDR3 nucleotides are TGCGCCAGCAGCTGGGGCGTAGGACAACTAGCGGGAGGCGATGAGCAGTTCTTC.

CDR3 sequence (DNA): TGTGCCAGCAGTGAACAGGGGGCAACTGAAGCTTTCTTT. It specifies CASSEQGATEAFF. The rearrangement joins TRBV2 to TRBJ1-1; 8 bases agree with TRBD1. Trimming at V came to 2 bases and at J to 5 bases, leaving 1 base not matched to a gene. The CDR3 is 13 amino acids. The germline V gene has CDR1 SNHLY and CDR2 FYNNEI. The full variable domain, its missing parts supplied by reference TRBV2 and TRBJ1-1, is EPEVTQTPSHQVTQMGQEVILRCVPISNHLYFYWYRQILGQKVEFLVSFYNNEISEKSEIFDDQFSVERPDGSNFTLKIRSTKLEDSAMYFCASSEQGATEAFFGQGTRLTVV.

The V call is TRBV9, the J call TRBJ1-5; the match to TRBD1 covers 7 bases. The junction had 11 bases not matched to a gene; V was cut back by 4 bases and J by 7 bases. Germline CDR1 is SGDLS and CDR2 is YYNGEE. The CDR3 loop spans 15 amino acids. Here the CDR3 DNA reads TGTGCCAGCAGCCCCTCGACAGGGTTCGGGCAGCCCCAGCATTTT. This translates into CASSPSTGFGQPQHF.

This rearrangement joins TRBV10-2 to TRBJ2-3; D not certain. The CDR3 has 11 amino acids. Germline CDR1 is WSHSY and CDR2 is SAAADI. Deletions cut 8 bases from V and 4 bases from J, with 7 bases between. The CDR3 reads CASRLADTQYF. Written as DNA, the CDR3 is TGCGCCAGCCGTTTAGCAGATACGCAGTATTTT.

This sequence joins TRBV9 and TRBJ2-1; 15 bases agree with TRBD2. Per germline, CDR1 SGDLS and CDR2 YYNGEE. J gave up 7 bases and V 2 bases, and 13 bases lay outside the gene matches. The CDR3 runs 19 residues. The CDR3 coding sequence is TGTGCCAGCAGCGTCAGGGGACTAGCGGGAGGCGGCACTGGGAATGAGCAGTTCTTC. Its protein product is CASSVRGLAGGGTGNEQFF.